This TCR beta chain was sequenced in a study of blood T cell repertoires in COVID-19. Study-wide background: Spain, Italy and the United States supplied samples that represented acute and convalescent COVID-19. In each case, the material was cDNA or gDNA derived from T cells, B-cell-depleted T cells, or PBMCs.

This CDR3 spans 14 amino acids. In germline, CDR1 is SGHNT, CDR2 YYREEE (reference sequence). With 0 bases removed from V and 4 bases from J, the gap between germline ends came to 10 bases. Methods used by the authors: Reference gene primer amplification yielded estimated nucleated cell counts. Method: immunoSEQ multiplex PCR; TCRdb's copy keeps in-frame clones and lacks some. That table gives V, J and clone size, and the DNA gave D and trimming. Of 210,000 or so clones detected, approximately 85% appear once; the ten largest clones hold more than 4.5%. Enrolled during active infection, Seattle patients were then followed longitudinally.

The receptor was isolated from a man aged 45 to 65 with COVID-19, enrolled during active disease. The source material was peripheral blood. This rearrangement joins TRBV5-4 to TRBJ2-5, with a possible D match to TRBD1 (6 bases). The CDR3 loop is CASSLGPGVETQYF. DNA of the CDR3: TGTGCCAGCAGCTTGGGTCCAGGGGTAGAGACCCAGTACTTC.